This TCR beta chain was found in a study of T cell changes during pregnancy in multiple sclerosis. Germline CDR1 is MNHEY and CDR2 is SVGAGI. The CDR3 has 15 residues. The V end lost 0 bases, the J end lost 3 bases, and 10 bases lay between the germline ends. Some clones are missing from TCRdb's copy, which holds only in-frame ones; the method was immunoSEQ multiplex PCR. Of more than 55,000 clones in the sample, approximately 91% were seen once. The source material was CD4+ T cells from peripheral blood mononuclear cells, sampled in the third trimester of pregnancy. The sequence was collected from a female donor with multiple sclerosis, enrolled in a pregnancy study. The chain is built from TRBV6-5 and TRBJ2-3; TRBD1 might be the D (6 bases). CDR3 coding DNA: TGTGCCAGCAGTTACTCGGGGCAGGGGACAGATACGCAGTATTTT. Protein sequence: CASSYSGQGTDTQYF.